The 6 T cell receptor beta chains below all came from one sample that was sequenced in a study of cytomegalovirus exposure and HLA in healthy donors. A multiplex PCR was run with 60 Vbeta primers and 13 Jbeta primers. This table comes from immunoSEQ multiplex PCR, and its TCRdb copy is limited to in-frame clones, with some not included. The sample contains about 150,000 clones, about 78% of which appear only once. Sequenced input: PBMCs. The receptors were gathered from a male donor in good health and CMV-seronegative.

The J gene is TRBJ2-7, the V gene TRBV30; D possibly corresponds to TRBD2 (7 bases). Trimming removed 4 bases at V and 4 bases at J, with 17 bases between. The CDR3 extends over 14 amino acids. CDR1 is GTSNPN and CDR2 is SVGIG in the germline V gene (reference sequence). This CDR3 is CAWNGRGRGYEQYF. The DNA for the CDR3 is TGTGCCTGGAACGGGCGGGGGCGAGGGTACGAGCAGTACTTC.

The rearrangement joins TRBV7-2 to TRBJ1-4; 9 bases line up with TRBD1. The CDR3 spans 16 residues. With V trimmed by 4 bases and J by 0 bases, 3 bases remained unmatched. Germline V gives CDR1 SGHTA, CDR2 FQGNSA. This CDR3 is CASSSRTGATNEKLFF. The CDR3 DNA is TGTGCCAGCAGCTCCCGGACAGGGGCAACTAATGAAAAACTGTTTTTT.

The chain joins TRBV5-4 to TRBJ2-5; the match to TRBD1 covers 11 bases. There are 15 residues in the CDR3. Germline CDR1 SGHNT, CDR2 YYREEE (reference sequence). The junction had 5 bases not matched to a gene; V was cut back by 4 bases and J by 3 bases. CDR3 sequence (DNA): TGTGCCAGCAGCGCCTCGGGACAGGGGGAAGAGACCCAGTACTTC. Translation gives CASSASGQGEETQYF. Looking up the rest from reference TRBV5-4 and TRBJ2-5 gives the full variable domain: ETGVTQSPTHLIKTRGQQVTLRCSSQSGHNTVSWYQQALGQGPQFIFQYYREEENGRGNFPPRFSGLQFPNYSSELNVNALELDDSALYLCASSASGQGEETQYFGPGTRLLVL.

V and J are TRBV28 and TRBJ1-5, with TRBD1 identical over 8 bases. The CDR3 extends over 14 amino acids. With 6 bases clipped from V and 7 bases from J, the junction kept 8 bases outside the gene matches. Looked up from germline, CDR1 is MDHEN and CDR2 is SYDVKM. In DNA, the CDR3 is TGTGCCAGCAGCCTGACAGGGGAGAGACAGCCCCAGCATTTT. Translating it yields CASSLTGERQPQHF.

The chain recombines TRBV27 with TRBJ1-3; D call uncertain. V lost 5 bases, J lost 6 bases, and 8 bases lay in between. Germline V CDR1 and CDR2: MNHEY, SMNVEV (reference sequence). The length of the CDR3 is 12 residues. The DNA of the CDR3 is TGTGCCAGCAGTGGACGGGAAAACACCATATATTTT. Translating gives CASSGRENTIYF.

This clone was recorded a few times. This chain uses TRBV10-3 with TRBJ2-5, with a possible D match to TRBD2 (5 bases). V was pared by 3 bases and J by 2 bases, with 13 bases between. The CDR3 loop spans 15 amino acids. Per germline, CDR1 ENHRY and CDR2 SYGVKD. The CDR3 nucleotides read TGTGCCATCAGTGAATGGGGAGCCTCACAAGAGACCCAGTACTTC. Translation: CAISEWGASQETQYF.